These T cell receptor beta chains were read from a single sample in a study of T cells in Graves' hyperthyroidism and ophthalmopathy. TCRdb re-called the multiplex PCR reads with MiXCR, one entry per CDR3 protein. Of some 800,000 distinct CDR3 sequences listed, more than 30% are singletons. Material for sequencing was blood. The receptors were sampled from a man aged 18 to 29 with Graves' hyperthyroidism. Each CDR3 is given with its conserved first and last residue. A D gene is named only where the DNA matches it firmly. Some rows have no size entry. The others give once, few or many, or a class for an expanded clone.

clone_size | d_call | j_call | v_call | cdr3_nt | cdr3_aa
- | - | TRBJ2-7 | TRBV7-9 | TGTGCCAGCAGCTCCCAGTTTGGAGACGGGCAGTACTTC | CASSSQFGDGQYF
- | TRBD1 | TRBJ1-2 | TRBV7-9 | TGTGCCAGCAGTGCCACGGGGCAGGGGGCGGACTATGGCTACACCTTC | CASSATGQGADYGYTF
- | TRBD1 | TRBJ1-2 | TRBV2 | TGTGCCAGCAGTGAGACAGGGCCGGATTATGGCTACACCTTC | CASSETGPDYGYTF
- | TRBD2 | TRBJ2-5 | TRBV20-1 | TGCAGTGCTAGAGATTACCTAGCGGGGGGCCCACCAGGGGCCCAGTACTTC | CSARDYLAGGPPGAQYF
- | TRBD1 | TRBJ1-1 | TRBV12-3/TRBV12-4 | TGTGCCAGCACCCCGACAGGGATAAACACTGAAGCTTTCTTT | CASTPTGINTEAFF
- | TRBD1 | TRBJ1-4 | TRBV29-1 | TGCAGCAGCTTAGGACAGGCAACTAATGAAAAACTGTTTTTT | CSSLGQATNEKLFF
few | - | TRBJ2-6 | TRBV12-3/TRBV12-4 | TGTGCCAGCACCGCGACCTACGGGGCCAACGTCCTGACTTTC | CASTATYGANVLTF
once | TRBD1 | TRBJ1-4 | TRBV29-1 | TGCAGCGTCCGGACAGGGGCCTACGGATTTAATGAAAAACTGTTTTTT | CSVRTGAYGFNEKLFF
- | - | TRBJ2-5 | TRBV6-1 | TGTGCCAGCAGACAAAGCTTGGGGGGAGAGACCCAGTACTTC | CASRQSLGGETQYF
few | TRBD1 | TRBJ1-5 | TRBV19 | TGTGCCAGTAGTCCGCACAGACAGGGGCTAACTCAGCCCCAGCATTTT | CASSPHRQGLTQPQHF
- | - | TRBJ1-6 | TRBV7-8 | TGTGCCAGCAGCTCACGGGGTCAGGGTTCTAATTCACCCCTCCACTTT | CASSSRGQGSNSPLHF
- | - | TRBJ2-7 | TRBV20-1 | TGCAGTGCTGTTACGGGATACGAGCAGTACTTC | CSAVTGYEQYF
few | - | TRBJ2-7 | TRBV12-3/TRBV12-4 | TGTGCCAGCAGTTTAGGACGATATGTCCACGAGCAGTACTTC | CASSLGRYVHEQYF
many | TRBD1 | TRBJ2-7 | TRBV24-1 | TGTGCCACCAGTGATCCCCGACAGGGAGAGGGCGAGCAGTACTTC | CATSDPRQGEGEQYF
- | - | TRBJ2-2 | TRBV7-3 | TGTGCCAGCAGCTTAGTTGTGTCTTCCCCCGGGGAGCTGTTTTTT | CASSLVVSSPGELFF
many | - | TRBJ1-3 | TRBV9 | TGTGCCAGCAGCGTCGGGACAAGCTCTGGAAACACCATATATTTT | CASSVGTSSGNTIYF
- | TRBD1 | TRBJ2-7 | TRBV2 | TGTGCCAGCAGTGAAGGAAGACAGGGGCAGTACTTC | CASSEGRQGQYF
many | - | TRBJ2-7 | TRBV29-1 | TGCAGCGTTGTACAGGGTCCCCAGCAGTACTTC | CSVVQGPQQYF
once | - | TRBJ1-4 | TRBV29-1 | TGCAGCCTGCCAACAGGGACCGGGGAAGGAACTAATGAAAAACTGTTTTTT | CSLPTGTGEGTNEKLFF
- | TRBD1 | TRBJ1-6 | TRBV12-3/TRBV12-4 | TGTGCCAGCAGCGTATCCGGGACAGGGCTTAATTCACCCCTCCACTTT | CASSVSGTGLNSPLHF
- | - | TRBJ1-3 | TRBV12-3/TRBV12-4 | TGTGCCAGCACCGTGACATACGACACCATAAATTTT | CASTVTYDTINF
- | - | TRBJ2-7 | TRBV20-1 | TGCAGTGCCACAATGGGGCAGCGGCGCCCCTCCTACGAGCAGTACTTC | CSATMGQRRPSYEQYF
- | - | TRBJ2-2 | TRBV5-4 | TGTGCCAGCAAGGGGACGAACACCGGGGAGCTGTTTTTT | CASKGTNTGELFF
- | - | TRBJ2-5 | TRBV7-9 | TGTGCCAGCAAACTCGGTGGGGCCTCCGGAGAGACCCAGTACTTC | CASKLGGASGETQYF
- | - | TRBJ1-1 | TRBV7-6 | TGTGCCAGCAGCTTAGAGGGGGGCACTGAGCACACTGAAGCTTTCTTT | CASSLEGGTEHTEAFF
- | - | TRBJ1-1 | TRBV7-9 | TGTGCCAGCAGCTTGGGGACCCTGGCTAACACTGAAGCTTTCTTT | CASSLGTLANTEAFF